The 29 T cell receptor beta chains reported below all come from one sample, sequenced in a study of blood T cell repertoires in COVID-19. TCRdb's table, derived via immunoSEQ multiplex PCR, lists solely in-frame clones and lacks some. The sample yields 300,000 to 350,000 clones, approximately 91% seen once. The sequenced sample was PBMCs or T cells enriched from blood (not recorded which). The origin of the receptors is a woman between 25 and 40 years old who had been exposed to COVID-19.

V usage is TRBV3-1 (or the pseudogene TRBV3-2) and J usage is TRBJ2-7; D is unresolved. This CDR3 spans 12 amino acids. With 4 bases removed from V and 4 bases from J, the gap between germline ends came to 8 bases. Germline CDR1 LGHDT, CDR2 YNNKEL (reference sequence). CDR3 coding DNA: TGTGCCAGCAGCCCCGGGTCTTACGAGCAGTACTTC. As protein: CASSPGSYEQYF.

This clone came up once. The chain joins TRBV7-8 to TRBJ1-5; perhaps TRBD1 as D (6 bases). V dropped 5 bases and J dropped 7 bases, with 18 bases sitting between them. Per germline, CDR1 SGHVS and CDR2 FQNEAQ. CDR3 length: 15 residues. This CDR3 is CASSQDTTQGQPQHF. CDR3 nucleotides: TGTGCCAGCAGCCAGGACACAACCCAGGGGCAGCCCCAGCATTTT.

Only one count was recorded for this clone. This chain uses TRBV4-3 with TRBJ1-2; D is undetermined. The CDR3 consists of 14 residues. Germline V gives CDR1 LGHNA, CDR2 YSLEER. Trimming shortened V by 0 bases and J by 5 bases, and 10 bases separated the two germline ends. The CDR3 nucleotides are TGCGCCAGCAGCCAAGATTTCACTTTTTATGGCTACACCTTC. It is translated as CASSQDFTFYGYTF.

The J gene is TRBJ1-5, the V gene TRBV19; a weak D match, TRBD1 (6 bases). Trimming stripped 6 bases from V and 0 bases from J, with 12 bases between. Germline V gene lookup returns CDR1 LNHDA and CDR2 SQIVND (reference sequence). The CDR3 consists of 15 residues. In DNA, the CDR3 is TGTGCCAGTAGATATGACAGGTATAGCAATCAGCCCCAGCATTTT. Translation gives CASRYDRYSNQPQHF.

The V and J genes are TRBV18 and TRBJ1-4; D is undetermined. In germline, CDR1 is KGHSH, CDR2 LQKENI. Trimming pared 3 bases from V and 2 bases from J, leaving 10 bases between. The CDR3 spans 15 residues. The CDR3 DNA reads as TGTGCCAGCTCACCCGGGGTCACCACTAATGAAAAACTGTTTTTT. Its protein is CASSPGVTTNEKLFF.

This chain connects TRBV5-4 to TRBJ2-7; a possible D gene is TRBD2 (5 bases). The CDR3 is 13 amino acids. V was cut by 4 bases and J by 2 bases, with 10 bases left in between. Germline CDR1 SGHNT, CDR2 YYREEE (reference sequence). CDR3: CASSRRGTYEQYF. For the CDR3, the DNA is TGTGCCAGCAGCCGAAGAGGGACCTACGAGCAGTACTTC.

This clone was counted a single time. The chain carries TRBV18 and TRBJ1-4; 9 bases map to TRBD1. CDR1 is KGHSH and CDR2 is LQKENI in the germline V gene. V lost 3 bases and J lost 8; bases outside the gene matches: 13. The length of the CDR3 is 17 residues. DNA of the CDR3: TGTGCCAGCTCACCCGTTATTACAGGGGGCGAAGGGGAAAAACTGTTTTTT. Protein product: CASSPVITGGEGEKLFF.

The J gene is TRBJ1-3, the V gene TRBV5-1; D is undetermined. The ends were cut back, 1 base at V and 0 bases at J, with 8 bases in the middle. This CDR3 contains 15 residues. Germline V lookup: CDR1 SGHRS, CDR2 YFSETQ. The CDR3 spells CASSLQASSGNTIYF. The CDR3 DNA sequence: TGCGCCAGCAGCTTGCAGGCGAGCTCTGGAAACACCATATATTTT.

This sequence joins TRBV5-8 and TRBJ2-7; TRBD1 is a possible D gene (5 bases). Trimming pared 3 bases from V and 2 bases from J, leaving 9 bases between. The CDR3 extends over 13 amino acids. Germline CDR1 is SGHTS and CDR2 is YDEGEE. This CDR3 is CASSSRVAYEQYF. The CDR3 DNA reads TGTGCCAGCAGCTCCAGGGTGGCCTACGAGCAGTACTTC.

This chain links TRBV24-1 with TRBJ2-5; TRBD2 aligns across 8 bases. The CDR3 length is 15 residues. Germline CDR1 is KGHDR and CDR2 is SFDVKD. Losses at the gene ends were 4 bases for V and 5 bases for J; bases not matched to a gene: 8. In DNA, the CDR3 is TGTGCCACCAGTGACCCGGGGGGGGCCGGTGAGACCCAGTACTTC. Its protein product is CATSDPGGAGETQYF.

The J gene is TRBJ1-1, the V gene TRBV19; D perhaps matches TRBD1 (6 bases). The germline V gene has CDR1 LNHDA and CDR2 SQIVND (reference sequence). V lost 7 bases and J 5 bases, leaving 20 bases between the germline ends. The CDR3 runs 15 residues. In nucleotides, the CDR3 is TGTGCCAGTACCCCCGCCCTGGGGGCTCGGACTGAAGCTTTCTTT. It codes for CASTPALGARTEAFF.

This chain's CDR3 is CASSPQEAHQPQHF. The CDR3 nucleotides read TGTGCCAGCAGCCCACAGGAAGCCCATCAGCCCCAGCATTTT. The chain carries TRBV7-9 and TRBJ1-5; D may be TRBD1 (5 bases). The CDR3 is 14 amino acids. V was trimmed by 5 bases and J by 5 bases, leaving 13 bases between them. Germline V gives CDR1 SEHNR, CDR2 FQNEAQ (reference sequence). Full variable domain (outside the CDR3, taken from reference TRBV7-9 and TRBJ1-5): DTGVSQNPRHKITKRGQNVTFRCDPISEHNRLYWYRQTLGQGPEFLTYFQNEAQLEKSRLLSDRFSAERPKGSFSTLEIQRTEQGDSAMYLCASSPQEAHQPQHFGDGTRLSIL.

This clone was detected only a few times. The chain combines TRBV4-1 with TRBJ1-2, with 7 bases that match TRBD1. The CDR3 is 14 amino acids. Losses at the gene ends were 1 base for V and 3 bases for J; bases not matched to a gene: 2. In germline, CDR1 is MGHRA, CDR2 YSYEKL. In DNA, the CDR3 is TGCGCCAGCAGCCAAGCCGACAGGGACTATGGCTACACCTTC. This translates into CASSQADRDYGYTF.

The chain links TRBV25-1 to TRBJ1-2, with D possibly being TRBD1 (5 bases). Per germline, CDR1 MGHDK and CDR2 SYGVNS. The V gene lost 4 bases and the J gene lost 6 bases, with 21 bases spanning the gap. The CDR3 length is 16 residues. In DNA, the CDR3 is TGTGCCAGCAGTGTCCTGGCGGGGGGAGGTCATGATGGCTACACCTTC. This translates into CASSVLAGGGHDGYTF.

The CDR3 DNA is TGCGCCAGCAGTATGCCGGGGCCACGGAGGGCCTATAATTCACCCCTCCACTTT. This sequence encodes CASSMPGPRRAYNSPLHF. This chain links TRBV10-1 with TRBJ1-6; possible D gene TRBD1, 5 bases. V dropped 5 bases and J dropped 2 bases, with 19 bases sitting between them. The length of the CDR3 is 18 residues. Germline CDR1 reads WNHNN; CDR2 reads SYGVQD (reference sequence).

This rearrangement joins TRBV10-3 to TRBJ2-3; 7 bases agree with TRBD1. V shed 6 bases, J shed 2 bases, and the junction held 5 bases outside the gene matches. Germline values: CDR1 ENHRY, CDR2 SYGVKD. The CDR3 spans 14 residues. CDR3: CAIRRQGPTDTQYF. The CDR3 bases are TGTGCCATCAGGAGACAGGGACCCACAGATACGCAGTATTTT.

V is TRBV7-2 and J is TRBJ1-5, with 11 bases identical to TRBD1. The CDR3 runs to 18 residues. Germline CDR1 SGHTA, CDR2 FQGNSA. J gave up 0 bases and V 5 bases, and 9 bases lay outside the gene matches. CDR3 sequence reads: CASSPGTGGLLSNQPQHF. The DNA for the CDR3 is TGTGCCAGCAGCCCAGGGACAGGGGGACTCCTTAGCAATCAGCCCCAGCATTTT.

This chain's CDR3 is CASSLSLSQYVGGYTF. The CDR3 DNA reads as TGTGCCAGCAGTTTATCGTTGAGTCAGTATGTCGGGGGCTACACCTTC. V and J are TRBV27 and TRBJ1-2; D gene unclear. The CDR3 consists of 16 residues. V lost 0 bases to trimming and J lost 8 bases, with 19 bases between them. Germline lookup yields CDR1 MNHEY and CDR2 SMNVEV (reference sequence).

Only one count was recorded for this clone. This chain joins TRBV9 and TRBJ2-2; 9 bases are shared with TRBD2. J gave up 4 bases and V 2 bases, and 18 bases lay outside the gene matches. This CDR3 contains 20 residues. In germline, CDR1 is SGDLS, CDR2 YYNGEE. CDR3 protein: CASSVQGVAGDSPLTGELFF. The DNA for the CDR3 is TGTGCCAGCAGCGTCCAGGGGGTAGCGGGGGACTCCCCGCTCACCGGGGAGCTGTTTTTT.

The CDR3 loop is CSASIDEALNTEAFF. For the CDR3, the DNA is TGCAGTGCTAGTATTGACGAGGCCCTCAACACTGAAGCTTTCTTT. V usage is TRBV20-1 and J usage is TRBJ1-1, with D unclear. Germline CDR1 DFQATT, CDR2 SNEGSKA (reference sequence). There are 15 residues in the CDR3. Between the trimmed V and J ends, which lost 3 bases and 2 bases, there was a span of 16 bases.

V is TRBV6-5 and J is TRBJ2-2; D is possibly TRBD1 (5 bases). The CDR3 length is 15 residues. The germline V gene encodes CDR1 MNHEY and CDR2 SVGAGI. V lost 2 bases to trimming and J lost 4 bases, with 11 bases between them. CDR3 in amino acids: CASSYRVQGTGELFF. The CDR3 DNA sequence: TGTGCCAGCAGTTACAGGGTTCAGGGCACCGGGGAGCTGTTTTTT.

This chain connects TRBV9 to TRBJ1-5; D call uncertain. The V gene lost 0 bases and the J gene lost 0 bases, with 7 bases spanning the gap. CDR3 length equals 15 residues. The germline V gene encodes CDR1 SGDLS and CDR2 YYNGEE. CDR3 nucleotide sequence: TGTGCCAGCAGCGTAGCCGCAGATAGCAATCAGCCCCAGCATTTT. Encoded protein: CASSVAADSNQPQHF.

The chain carries TRBV4-3 and TRBJ1-2; 7 bases agree with TRBD1. CDR3 length: 16 residues. The germline V gene encodes CDR1 LGHNA and CDR2 YSLEER. J was trimmed by 4 bases and V by 4 bases; bases with no gene match: 12. The CDR3 region is CASSPKTGYFVYGYTF. The CDR3 region has the DNA TGCGCCAGCAGCCCAAAGACAGGGTACTTCGTCTATGGCTACACCTTC.

This sequence joins TRBV6-5 and TRBJ1-2; 8 nucleotides match TRBD1. The trim removed 5 bases at V and 5 bases at J, leaving 10 bases unmatched. This CDR3 is built from 15 residues. Per the germline V gene, CDR1 is MNHEY and CDR2 is SVGAGI. DNA of the CDR3: TGTGCCAGCAGTCGACATGGACAGGGAGGGTATGGCTACACCTTC. Its translation is CASSRHGQGGYGYTF.

This chain joins TRBV6-5 and TRBJ1-2; 8 bases line up with TRBD1. Germline assignment: CDR1 MNHEY and CDR2 SVGAGI. The V gene end was trimmed by 11 bases and the J gene end by 7 bases; junction bases not matched to a gene: 15. The CDR3 runs 14 residues. The CDR3 sequence is CACYRTGRGSGYTF. Here the CDR3 DNA reads TGTGCCTGTTACAGGACAGGGCGGGGTAGTGGCTACACCTTC.

This clone is a singleton in its sample. This rearrangement joins TRBV5-1 to TRBJ2-3; TRBD2 aligns across 10 bases. J lost 5 bases, V lost 2 bases, and 5 bases had no gene match. Per germline, CDR1 SGHRS and CDR2 YFSETQ. This CDR3 is built from 15 residues. The CDR3 loop is CASSFLAGAEDTQYF. The CDR3 DNA sequence: TGCGCCAGCAGCTTCCTAGCGGGGGCCGAAGATACGCAGTATTTT.

The rearrangement uses TRBV5-1 and TRBJ1-4, with 7 bases matching TRBD1. After removal of 0 bases from V and 14 bases from J, the junction contained 7 bases not matched to a gene. The CDR3 is 13 amino acids. Germline CDR1 and CDR2: SGHRS and YFSETQ. CDR3: CASSLGQGVDLFF. The CDR3 nucleotides are TGCGCCAGCAGCTTGGGACAGGGCGTTGATCTGTTTTTT.

V usage is TRBV9 and J usage is TRBJ2-2; D is perhaps TRBD1 (6 bases). CDR1 and CDR2 from the germline V gene are SGDLS and YYNGEE. The V end was cut by 0 bases, the J end by 5 bases, with 11 bases between. The CDR3 totals 15 residues. The chain's CDR3 is CASSVGVRGTGELFF. The CDR3 region has the DNA TGTGCCAGCAGCGTAGGGGTCAGGGGAACCGGGGAGCTGTTTTTT.

The genes are TRBV24-1 and TRBJ2-3; 12 bases agree with TRBD2. Trimming removed 4 bases from V and 5 bases from J; junction bases left unmatched: 6. This CDR3 region has 16 residues. Germline V gene lookup returns CDR1 KGHDR and CDR2 SFDVKD. The CDR3 nucleotides read TGTGCCACCAGTGACCCTAGCGGGGGGGCTCTAGATACGCAGTATTTT. This encodes CATSDPSGGALDTQYF.